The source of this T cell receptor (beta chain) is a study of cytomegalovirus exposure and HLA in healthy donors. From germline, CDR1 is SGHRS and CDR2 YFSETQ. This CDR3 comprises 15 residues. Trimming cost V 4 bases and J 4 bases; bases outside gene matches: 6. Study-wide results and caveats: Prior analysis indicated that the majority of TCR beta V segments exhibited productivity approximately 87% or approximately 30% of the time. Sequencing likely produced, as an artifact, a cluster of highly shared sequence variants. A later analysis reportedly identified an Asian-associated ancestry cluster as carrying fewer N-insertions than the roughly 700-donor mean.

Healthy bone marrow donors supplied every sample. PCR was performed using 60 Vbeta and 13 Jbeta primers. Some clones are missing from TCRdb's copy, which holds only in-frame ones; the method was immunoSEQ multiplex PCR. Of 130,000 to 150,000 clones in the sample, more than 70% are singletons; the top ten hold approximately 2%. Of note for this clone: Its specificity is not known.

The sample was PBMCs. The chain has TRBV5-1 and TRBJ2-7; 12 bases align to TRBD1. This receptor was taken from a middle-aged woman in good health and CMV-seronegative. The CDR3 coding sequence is TGCGCCAGCAGCGGCGGGACAGGGGGCGGTTACGAGCAGTACTTC. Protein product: CASSGGTGGGYEQYF.